This T cell receptor (beta chain) was recovered during a study of T-cell memory formation after mild COVID-19. General study points: Among CD4+ contracting clones, most were CM and EM, and CD8+ ones EMRA.

About this clonotype itself: Its antigen is as yet unknown.

The V gene's germline CDR1 is LGHNA and CDR2 YSLEER. V dropped 0 bases and J dropped 2 bases, with 8 bases sitting between them. This CDR3 is built from 15 residues. Using its own MiXCR run on the 5' RACE reads, TCRdb lists one record per CDR3 protein. The sample includes about 100,000 distinct CDR3 sequences, roughly a sixth of them seen just once. V is TRBV4-3 and J is TRBJ1-3; D gene uncertain. This TCR was recovered from a man aged 18 to 30 who had mild COVID-19 (a few samples of this study predate the infection). Cell type and time point are not known. The material sequenced was PBMCs or a T cell subset sorted from them (not recorded which). DNA for the CDR3: TGCGCCAGCAGCCAAGATATACAACCTGGAAACACCATATATTTT. Translation: CASSQDIQPGNTIYF.